Following are 30 T cell receptor beta chains from one sample sequenced in a study of regulatory T cells in long-lasting Graves disease. Both iRepertoire HTBI primers and Arm-PCR of CDR3 regions were used to build the TCR beta libraries. TCRdb analysed the multiplex PCR reads with MiXCR anew, one entry per CDR3 protein. The sample has 440,000 or so distinct CDR3 sequences; 15% are singletons. Time point noted: newly diagnosed GD, antithyroid drugs for less than 3 months. Isolated PBMC RNA provided the starting material for the TCR library. This sample was shared with a second study, whose subject was T cells in Graves' hyperthyroidism and ophthalmopathy.

The sample consisted of peripheral blood mononuclear cells (PBMCs), taken at new diagnosis, from a patient treated with antithyroid drugs. Source of these receptors: a woman aged 25-40 years with Graves disease.

Concerning this clonotype: One junction end disagrees with the germline gene, perhaps due to a read error. The V gene is TRBV6-2 or TRBV6-3, the J gene TRBJ2-5; no clear D gene. Germline CDR1 MNHEY, CDR2 SVGEGT. This CDR3 spans 11 amino acids. In DNA, the CDR3 is TGTGCCAGCAGTTACTTGGGATCCCCGGCCTTC. The encoded protein is CASSYLGSPAF.

This clonotype was counted at least ten times. The chain combines TRBV6-2 or TRBV6-3 with TRBJ1-2; D is ambiguous. CDR3 length equals 13 residues. In germline, CDR1 is MNHEY, CDR2 SVGEGT. V was pared by 0 bases and J by 0 bases, with 2 bases between. The CDR3 DNA sequence: TGTGCCAGCAGTTACTCCACTAACTATGGCTACACCTTC. Its protein is CASSYSTNYGYTF.

The V and J genes are TRBV11-3 and TRBJ1-2; perhaps TRBD1 as D (5 bases). This CDR3 spans 13 amino acids. Trimming took off 5 bases at V and 13 bases at J, with 20 bases between the two ends. From germline, CDR1 is SGHNT and CDR2 YENEEA. The CDR3: CASSPLDGQGCTF. DNA of the CDR3: TGTGCCAGCAGCCCACTAGACGGGCAGGGTTGCACCTTC. The full variable domain, in which reference TRBV11-3 and TRBJ1-2 provide the parts outside the CDR3, is EAGVVQSPRYKIIEKKQPVAFWCNPISGHNTLYWYLQNLGQGPELLIRYENEEAVDDSQLPKDRFSAERLKGVDSTLKIQPAELGDSAVYLCASSPLDGQGCTFGSGTRLTVV.

This clonotype was picked up a small number of times. This rearrangement joins TRBV6-1 to TRBJ2-1; possibly TRBD2 for D (6 bases). CDR1 and CDR2 from the germline V gene are MNHNS and SASEGT. Deletions cut 6 bases from V and 9 bases from J, with 18 bases between. The CDR3 sequence is 14 residues long. DNA for the CDR3: TGTGCCAGCAGACTAGCTCCCAACAGTGGTGAGCAGTTCTTC. This encodes CASRLAPNSGEQFF.

This clonotype was counted between two and nine times. The chain uses TRBV2 and TRBJ2-1; D ambiguous. V was pared by 5 bases and J by 0 bases, with 23 bases between. CDR3 length: 19 residues. Germline V gives CDR1 SNHLY, CDR2 FYNNEI. As DNA, the CDR3 is TGTGCCAGCAGTCGCTATCGGACGGTGACGGAGTTCTCCTACAATGAGCAGTTCTTC. Residues: CASSRYRTVTEFSYNEQFF.

This sequence joins TRBV20-1 and TRBJ1-2; unclear D gene. Between the trimmed V and J ends, which lost 1 base and 4 bases, there was a span of 10 bases. Germline loops: CDR1 DFQATT, CDR2 SNEGSKA (reference sequence). The CDR3 is made up of 13 amino acids. The CDR3 DNA reads as TGCAGTGCTAGAGTACCGGGCCTCTATGGCTACACCTTC. This codes for CSARVPGLYGYTF.

DNA for the CDR3: TGTGCCAGCTCCCCAGGACAGGACTTTTACTATGGCTACACCTTC. The encoded protein is CASSPGQDFYYGYTF. The gene calls are TRBV18 and TRBJ1-2; 7 bases are shared with TRBD1. The germline V gene encodes CDR1 KGHSH and CDR2 LQKENI. Trimming at V came to 6 bases and at J to 3 bases, leaving 10 bases not matched to a gene. The CDR3 sequence is 15 residues long.

For the CDR3, the DNA is TGCAGCGTTGTTAAGGCGGGACGTACCACAGATACGCAGTATTTT. It codes for CSVVKAGRTTDTQYF. The chain carries TRBV29-1 and TRBJ2-3, with a weak D call TRBD2 (6 bases). V shed 4 bases and J shed 2 bases, with 16 bases lying between them. The CDR3 is 15 amino acids. Germline V gene sequence: CDR1 SQVTM, CDR2 ANQGSEA.

This clonotype occurred many times. V and J are TRBV24-1 and TRBJ1-1; D remains ambiguous. Germline V lookup: CDR1 KGHDR, CDR2 SFDVKD. The CDR3 runs to 13 residues. Trimming took off 1 base at V and 2 bases at J, with 4 bases between the two ends. The CDR3 reads CATSDFSNTEAFF. CDR3 DNA sequence: TGTGCCACCAGTGATTTTAGCAACACTGAAGCTTTCTTT.

There are many counts of this clonotype. The rearrangement links TRBV28 to TRBJ2-3, with D tentatively TRBD2 (7 bases). This CDR3 is built from 16 residues. Trimming removed 6 bases from V and 2 bases from J, with 18 bases in between. CDR1 is MDHEN and CDR2 is SYDVKM in the germline V gene. The CDR3 nucleotides are TGTGCCAGCAGCGTCCCAGTTGGGGGGGCCACAGATACGCAGTATTTT. It codes for CASSVPVGGATDTQYF.

The rearrangement joins TRBV6-1 to TRBJ2-7; 11 bases fit TRBD2. The CDR3 has 15 residues. Germline-derived CDR1 and CDR2 are MNHNS and SASEGT. V shed 6 bases, J shed 9 bases, and the junction held 13 bases outside the gene matches. CDR3 residues: CASSKGTSGFGGQYF. The CDR3 coding sequence is TGTGCCAGCAGCAAGGGGACTAGCGGATTCGGAGGGCAGTACTTC.

This clonotype occurred many times. The chain couples TRBV5-6 to TRBJ2-7; D call uncertain. V was clipped by 5 bases and J by 3 bases, with 12 bases between them. The CDR3 length is 13 residues. Germline CDR1 SGHDT, CDR2 YYEEEE. DNA of the CDR3: TGTGCCAGCAGTCTCGACAAGGACTACGAGCAGTACTTC. This codes for CASSLDKDYEQYF.

This clonotype was detected many times. The J gene is TRBJ2-7, the V gene TRBV13, with D perhaps given as TRBD1 or TRBD2 (5 bases each). The V end lost 3 bases, the J end lost 2 bases, and 8 bases lay between the germline ends. The CDR3 is made up of 13 amino acids. From germline, CDR1 is PRHDT and CDR2 FYEKMQ (reference sequence). In nucleotides, the CDR3 is TGTGCCAGCAGCTTGGGACGAGCCTACGAGCAGTACTTC. Translated, it gives CASSLGRAYEQYF.

This clonotype was detected ten times or more. The chain links TRBV12-3 or TRBV12-4 to TRBJ1-1; TRBD1 matches at 9 bases. The CDR3 runs 12 residues. V dropped 6 bases and J dropped 6; count of bases not matched to a gene: 2. CDR3 bases: TGTGCCAGCAGCACAGGGGGCTCTGAAGCTTTCTTT. It translates to CASSTGGSEAFF.

This clonotype came up many times. The chain has TRBV30 and TRBJ1-5; 7 nucleotides line up with TRBD1. Per germline, CDR1 GTSNPN and CDR2 SVGIG (reference sequence). V shed 2 bases, J shed 5 bases, and the junction held 6 bases outside the gene matches. The CDR3 runs 14 residues. Here the CDR3 reads CAWSMRQGHQPQHF. The CDR3 coding sequence is TGTGCCTGGAGTATGCGACAGGGACATCAGCCCCAGCATTTT.

J is TRBJ2-1 and V is TRBV25-1, with a possible D match to TRBD1 (5 bases). Trimming cost V 3 bases and J 2 bases, with 11 bases left between them. This CDR3 is built from 15 residues. Germline V gene lookup returns CDR1 MGHDK and CDR2 SYGVNS. The CDR3 DNA reads as TGTGCCAGCAGTGATAGTGGGGCACCCTACAATGAGCAGTTCTTC. Protein sequence: CASSDSGAPYNEQFF.

In its sample, this clonotype was seen many times. The chain uses TRBV30 and TRBJ1-1; no clear D. Trimming shortened V by 6 bases and J by 4 bases, and 18 bases separated the two germline ends. The length of the CDR3 is 14 residues. Germline loops: CDR1 GTSNPN, CDR2 SVGIG (reference sequence). CDR3 bases: TGTGCCTGCTCAAACGCAGGCGGTGGCACTGAAGCTTTCTTT. Translated, it gives CACSNAGGGTEAFF.

In its sample, this clonotype was seen many times. This chain links TRBV28 with TRBJ2-1; no reliable D call. In germline, CDR1 is MDHEN, CDR2 SYDVKM. The CDR3 totals 18 residues. V was pared by 1 base and J by 4 bases, with 20 bases between. In nucleotides, the CDR3 is TGTGCCAGCAGTTTATTCCCCCGGGTCCCATCCGTATACAATGAGCAGTTCTTC. Translated: CASSLFPRVPSVYNEQFF.

The rearrangement links TRBV13 to TRBJ2-2, with TRBD1 identical over 7 bases. With V trimmed by 5 bases and J by 4 bases, 10 bases remained unmatched. CDR3 size: 16 residues. Germline CDR1 PRHDT, CDR2 FYEKMQ (reference sequence). The CDR3 DNA is TGTGCCAGCAGCCCGCCCGAGGGGGCTGGCACCGGGGAGCTGTTTTTT. It specifies CASSPPEGAGTGELFF.

This clonotype has at least ten counts. The rearrangement joins TRBV24-1 to TRBJ1-1; a possible D gene is TRBD1 (6 bases). The CDR3 is 13 residues long. In germline, CDR1 is KGHDR, CDR2 SFDVKD. V was trimmed by 3 bases and J by 4 bases, leaving 8 bases between them. Here the CDR3 DNA reads TGTGCCACCAGTGATCTAGGGGGCACTGAAGCTTTCTTT. This codes for CATSDLGGTEAFF.

The rearrangement uses TRBV10-3 and TRBJ1-3; tentatively, D is TRBD1 (6 bases). The CDR3 loop spans 15 amino acids. Per the germline V gene, CDR1 is ENHRY and CDR2 is SYGVKD. V lost 6 bases and J 8 bases, leaving 20 bases between the germline ends. CDR3 protein: CAIRRGAGAADTIYF. In DNA, the CDR3 is TGTGCCATCAGGCGGGGGGCAGGGGCCGCGGACACCATATATTTT.

The table lists this clonotype with many counts. The V and J genes are TRBV6-9 and TRBJ1-6, with a tentative D call TRBD1 (5 bases). The CDR3 spans 13 residues. Trimming cost V 4 bases and J 8 bases, with 9 bases left between them. Germline CDR1 reads MNHGY; CDR2 reads SVAAGI. The CDR3 region has the DNA TGTGCCAGCAGTTGGCAGGGCGATTCACCCCTCCACTTT. Amino acid sequence: CASSWQGDSPLHF.

This chain links TRBV28 with TRBJ2-1; possibly TRBD2 for D (7 bases). The CDR3 is 13 residues long. The germline V gene has CDR1 MDHEN and CDR2 SYDVKM. Trimming cost V 6 bases and J 7 bases, with 13 bases left between them. CDR3 DNA sequence: TGTGCCAGCAGGGGGGGGGGGCGAAATGAGCAGTTCTTC. Its translation is CASRGGGRNEQFF. Using reference TRBV28 and TRBJ2-1 for the parts outside the CDR3, the full variable domain is DVKVTQSSRYLVKRTGEKVFLECVQDMDHENMFWYRQDPGLGLRLIYFSYDVKMKEKGDIPEGYSVSREKKERFSLILESASTNQTSMYLCASRGGGRNEQFFGPGTRLTVL.

Many counts were recorded for this clonotype. The chain has TRBV13 and TRBJ1-1; unclear D gene. Germline assignment: CDR1 PRHDT and CDR2 FYEKMQ (reference sequence). This CDR3 comprises 15 residues. Trimming cost V 3 bases and J 3 bases, with 14 bases left between them. The CDR3 DNA is TGTGCCAGCAGCTTTTCTCTCAGAAAATACACTGAAGCTTTCTTT. Translation: CASSFSLRKYTEAFF.

On this clonotype: It is likely a read error: a sequence one base away is far more abundant. The chain uses TRBV12-3 or TRBV12-4 and TRBJ2-7, with D possibly matching TRBD2 (6 bases). Matching the DNA end better, TRBJ2-5 makes the J call doubtful. The CDR3 runs to 18 residues. This CDR3 is CASNSSEGLPPYQETQYF. The CDR3 region has the DNA TGTGCCAGCAATTCCTCCGAGGGACTGCCGCCCTACCAAGAGACCCAGTACTTC.

This clonotype has a count of ten or more. The chain couples TRBV5-1 to TRBJ1-1; no definite D call. V was clipped by 2 bases and J by 1 base, with 6 bases between them. CDR3 length equals 13 residues. Per the germline V gene, CDR1 is SGHRS and CDR2 is YFSETQ. The CDR3: CASSFQRNTEAFF. CDR3 DNA: TGCGCCAGCAGCTTCCAGAGGAACACTGAAGCTTTCTTT.

This clonotype is a singleton in its sample. The V call is TRBV7-9, the J call TRBJ2-2; weak D call: TRBD2 (6 bases). Germline assignment: CDR1 SEHNR and CDR2 FQNEAQ (reference sequence). The CDR3 has 16 residues. V was cut by 4 bases and J by 0 bases, with 12 bases left in between. The CDR3 DNA sequence: TGTGCCAGCAGCTGGCCTACGGGGGCGAACACCGGGGAGCTGTTTTTT. It is translated as CASSWPTGANTGELFF.

This clonotype was counted ten times or more. An end of the junction differs from the germline gene, which may be a read error. The chain joins TRBV5-1 to TRBJ2-1; 9 nucleotides align to TRBD1. The CDR3 is 15 amino acids. Germline CDR1 SGHRS, CDR2 YFSETQ. The CDR3 spells CASSPGQGSYNEQFF. In nucleotides, the CDR3 is TGTGCCAGCTCACCGGGACAGGGTTCCTACAATGAGCAGTTCTTC.

This clonotype was counted many times. This sequence joins TRBV12-3 or TRBV12-4 and TRBJ2-7; TRBD2 is a possible D gene (5 bases). V was cut by 5 bases and J by 2 bases, with 16 bases left in between. The length of the CDR3 is 15 residues. Written as DNA, the CDR3 is TGTGCCAGCAGTGCCGGGCTAGCCCCCCCCTACGAGCAGTACTTC. Translation gives CASSAGLAPPYEQYF.

This clonotype was counted ten times or more. This chain uses TRBV28 with TRBJ2-4; 8 bases line up with TRBD2. Germline trimming cut 3 bases from V and 1 base from J; bases unmatched to any gene: 8. From germline, CDR1 is MDHEN and CDR2 SYDVKM. CDR3 length: 17 residues. CDR3 DNA: TGTGCCAGCAGTTTGCCCAACCGGGGGGGGGCCAAAAACATTCAGTACTTC. It codes for CASSLPNRGGAKNIQYF.